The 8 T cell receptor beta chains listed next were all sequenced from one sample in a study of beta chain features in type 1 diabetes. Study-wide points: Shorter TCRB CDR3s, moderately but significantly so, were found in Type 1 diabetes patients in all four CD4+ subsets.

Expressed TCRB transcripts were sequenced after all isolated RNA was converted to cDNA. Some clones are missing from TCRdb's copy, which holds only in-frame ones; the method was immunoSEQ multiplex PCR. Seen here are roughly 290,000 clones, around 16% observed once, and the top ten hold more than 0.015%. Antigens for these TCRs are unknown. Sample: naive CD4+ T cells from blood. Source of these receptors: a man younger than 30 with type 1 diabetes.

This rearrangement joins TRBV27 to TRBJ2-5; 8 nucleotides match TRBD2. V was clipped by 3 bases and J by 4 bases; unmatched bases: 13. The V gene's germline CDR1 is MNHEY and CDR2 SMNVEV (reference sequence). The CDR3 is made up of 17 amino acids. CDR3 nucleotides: TGTGCCAGCAGTTTGCTAGCGGGCATCGGGTCGGGAGAGACCCAGTACTTC. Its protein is CASSLLAGIGSGETQYF.

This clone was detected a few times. Here the CDR3 reads CASSVGAGSDTQYF. DNA for the CDR3: TGTGCCAGCAGCGTAGGAGCGGGGTCGGATACGCAGTATTTT. The chain links TRBV9 to TRBJ2-3, with 7 bases aligning to TRBD2. Unmatched junction bases numbered 4, after V lost 0 bases and J lost 6 bases. CDR3 length: 14 residues. CDR1 SGDLS and CDR2 YYNGEE come from the germline V gene.

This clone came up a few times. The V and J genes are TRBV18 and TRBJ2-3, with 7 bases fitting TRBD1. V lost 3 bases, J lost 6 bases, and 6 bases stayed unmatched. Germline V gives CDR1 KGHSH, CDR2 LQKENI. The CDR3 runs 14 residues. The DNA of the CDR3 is TGTGCCAGCTCACCCGACAGGGTCACCGATACGCAGTATTTT. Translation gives CASSPDRVTDTQYF.

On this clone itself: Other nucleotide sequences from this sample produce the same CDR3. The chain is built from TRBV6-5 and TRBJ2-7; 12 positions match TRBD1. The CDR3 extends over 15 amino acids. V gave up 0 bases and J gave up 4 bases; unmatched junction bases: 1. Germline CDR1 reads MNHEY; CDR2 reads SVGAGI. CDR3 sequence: CASSYSGQGAYEQYF. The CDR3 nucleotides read TGTGCCAGCAGTTACTCGGGACAGGGGGCATACGAGCAGTACTTC.

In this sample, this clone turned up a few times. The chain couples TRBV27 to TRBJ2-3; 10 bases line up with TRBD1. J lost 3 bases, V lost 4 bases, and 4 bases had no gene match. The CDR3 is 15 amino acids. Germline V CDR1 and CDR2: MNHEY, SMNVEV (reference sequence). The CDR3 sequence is CASSSPGQGTDTQYF. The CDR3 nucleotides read TGTGCCAGCAGTTCCCCGGGACAGGGGACAGATACGCAGTATTTT.

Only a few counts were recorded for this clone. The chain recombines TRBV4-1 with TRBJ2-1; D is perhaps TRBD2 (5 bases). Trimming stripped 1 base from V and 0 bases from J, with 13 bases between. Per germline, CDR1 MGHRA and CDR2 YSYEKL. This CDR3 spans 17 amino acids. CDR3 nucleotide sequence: TGCGCCAGCAGCCAAGGAAACGGGAAGATCTCCTACAATGAGCAGTTCTTC. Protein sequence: CASSQGNGKISYNEQFF.

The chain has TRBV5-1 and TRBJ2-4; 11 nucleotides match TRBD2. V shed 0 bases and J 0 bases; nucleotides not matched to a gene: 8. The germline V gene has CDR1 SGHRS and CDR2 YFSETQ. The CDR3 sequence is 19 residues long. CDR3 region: CASSLGLAGSKLAKNIQYF. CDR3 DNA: TGCGCCAGCAGCTTGGGACTAGCGGGATCCAAACTAGCCAAAAACATTCAGTACTTC.

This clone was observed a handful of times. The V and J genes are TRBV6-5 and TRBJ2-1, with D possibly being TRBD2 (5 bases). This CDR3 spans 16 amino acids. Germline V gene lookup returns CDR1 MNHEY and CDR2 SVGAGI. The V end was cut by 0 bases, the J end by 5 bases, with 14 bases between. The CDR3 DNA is TGTGCCAGCAGTTACTCGAGGGCAGTGGTGAACAATGAGCAGTTCTTC. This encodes CASSYSRAVVNNEQFF.